A single T cell receptor (beta chain) is shown here with its context. The antigen is unknown. Trimming removed 4 bases at V and 1 base at J, with 7 bases between. The CDR3 runs to 13 residues. Germline V gives CDR1 LNHNV, CDR2 YYDKDF (reference sequence). This record belongs to a study of CD8 T cells in Susac syndrome. The overall study: Sequencing included Susac syndrome patients, roughly six of them with active disease and fewer than 10 in remission. Broader study findings: No clonal expansion appeared among CD4+ T cells in Susac patients. The number of individuals included in the study's TCR sequencing and HLA analysis was acknowledged as relatively small.

Random hexamers primed reverse transcription of 0.5 to 1 ug RNA. TCRdb called the immunoSEQ multiplex PCR reads again in MiXCR, with one record for every CDR3 protein. Here the sample spans over 150,000 distinct CDR3 sequences, 90% to 95% being singletons. The chain recombines TRBV15 with TRBJ1-2; a possible D gene is TRBD1 (5 bases). The receptor was isolated from a human donor with Susac syndrome. Sequencing was performed on CD4+ T cells from PBMCs. The CDR3 reads CATSTGLNYGYTF. CDR3 nucleotides: TGTGCCACCAGCACAGGGCTTAACTATGGCTACACCTTC.